The 25 T cell receptor beta chains below come from one sample, sequenced in a study of a mutant IDH1 vaccine in newly diagnosed glioma. Time point of the sample: week 5, during vaccination. What each vaccine dose contained was 300 ug of mutant IDH1 20-mer peptide, accompanied by topical imiquimod. Their target antigens are unknown. Produced via immunoSEQ multiplex PCR; TCRdb's table is partial and in-frame only. The sample lists 20,000 to 30,000 clones, around 85% seen once, with around 7.2% in the top ten. The sample here was PBMCs, taken from a glioma patient whose treatment included an IDH1 peptide vaccine. The receptors were sampled from a man in his forties with glioma. Some clones in this sample may be carry-over from other donors' samples.

CDR3 protein: CASSIRTGGLNSPLHF. The CDR3 DNA reads as TGTGCCAGTAGTATCCGGACAGGGGGCTTGAATTCACCCCTCCACTTT. The genes are TRBV19 and TRBJ1-6, with 11 bases matching TRBD1. There are 16 residues in the CDR3. The germline V gene encodes CDR1 LNHDA and CDR2 SQIVND (reference sequence). V dropped 3 bases and J dropped 7; count of bases not matched to a gene: 5.

The J gene is TRBJ2-2, the V gene TRBV4-3, with 9 positions matching TRBD2. Germline V lookup: CDR1 LGHNA, CDR2 YSLEER. V shed 1 base and J 6 bases; nucleotides not matched to a gene: 3. The CDR3 length is 15 residues. This CDR3 is CASSQGSGGSGELFF. The CDR3 coding sequence is TGCGCCAGCAGCCAAGGGAGCGGGGGGTCCGGGGAGCTGTTTTTT.

This clone was recorded a few times. The J gene is TRBJ1-2, the V gene TRBV20-1; weak D call: TRBD1 (5 bases). V lost 7 bases and J 3 bases, leaving 9 bases between the germline ends. CDR3 size: 11 residues. CDR1 is DFQATT and CDR2 is SNEGSKA in the germline V gene (reference sequence). The CDR3 loop reads CSVGAYYGYTF. The CDR3 bases are TGCAGTGTAGGGGCTTACTATGGCTACACCTTC.

This clone turned up a few times. The CDR3 nucleotides are TGTGCCAGCAGCTTGACGGTGAACACTGAAGCTTTCTTT. Translated: CASSLTVNTEAFF. The rearrangement uses TRBV5-6 and TRBJ1-1; no firm D call. The V gene lost 1 base and the J gene lost 0 bases, with 4 bases spanning the gap. In germline, CDR1 is SGHDT, CDR2 YYEEEE. This CDR3 spans 13 amino acids. Variable domain in full (rest from reference TRBV5-6 and TRBJ1-1): DAGVTQSPTHLIKTRGQQVTLRCSPKSGHDTVSWYQQALGQGPQFIFQYYEEEERQRGNFPDRFSGHQFPNYSSELNVNALLLGDSALYLCASSLTVNTEAFFGQGTRLTVV.

The rearrangement joins TRBV19 to TRBJ2-5; 11 bases align to TRBD1. Trimming cost V 6 bases and J 5 bases; bases outside gene matches: 8. The CDR3 is 15 residues long. Per the germline V gene, CDR1 is LNHDA and CDR2 is SQIVND (reference sequence). The CDR3 reads CASRGGQGAWETQYF. CDR3 sequence (DNA): TGTGCCAGTAGGGGAGGACAGGGGGCTTGGGAGACCCAGTACTTC.

The V gene is TRBV29-1, the J gene TRBJ1-1; D is ambiguous. Germline V gives CDR1 SQVTM, CDR2 ANQGSEA. This CDR3 is built from 13 residues. Between the trimmed V and J ends, which lost 7 bases and 1 base, there was a span of 13 bases. The CDR3 loop reads CSGAVSANTEAFF. In nucleotides, the CDR3 is TGCAGCGGGGCGGTTTCCGCGAACACTGAAGCTTTCTTT.

V gene TRBV20-1 combines with J gene TRBJ2-1; D is ambiguous. Trimming removed 3 bases from V and 12 bases from J, with 12 bases in between. The CDR3 sequence is 11 residues long. CDR1 is DFQATT and CDR2 is SNEGSKA in the germline V gene (reference sequence). CDR3 DNA sequence: TGCAGTGCTAGTCCCGGAGTCGGGCAGTTCTTC. It codes for CSASPGVGQFF.

The V call is TRBV19, the J call TRBJ1-5; no clear D. Trimming pared 8 bases from V and 0 bases from J, leaving 8 bases between. The germline gives CDR1 LNHDA, CDR2 SQIVND (reference sequence). This CDR3 comprises 13 residues. The CDR3 sequence: CASQLYSNQPQHF. The CDR3 DNA is TGTGCCAGTCAGCTATATAGCAATCAGCCCCAGCATTTT.

The V and J genes are TRBV7-9 and TRBJ2-1, with no clear D. The V and J ends lost 5 bases and 5 bases respectively, with 13 bases between them. Germline loops: CDR1 SEHNR, CDR2 FQNEAQ (reference sequence). The CDR3 runs to 14 residues. The CDR3 spells CASSVRLSNNEQFF. The CDR3 coding sequence is TGTGCCAGCAGCGTCAGGCTATCCAACAATGAGCAGTTCTTC.

This sequence joins TRBV2 and TRBJ2-1, with D unclear. Germline CDR1 reads SNHLY; CDR2 reads FYNNEI. V lost 0 bases, J lost 16 bases, and 10 bases lay in between. The CDR3 covers 11 residues. CDR3 protein: CASSEAGTTFF. The DNA for the CDR3 is TGTGCCAGCAGTGAAGCGGGTACGACCTTCTTC.

The chain links TRBV7-9 to TRBJ1-6; a possible D gene is TRBD1 (5 bases). Looked up from germline, CDR1 is SEHNR and CDR2 is FQNEAQ (reference sequence). V was shortened by 6 bases and J by 0 bases, with 12 bases between the two germline ends. This CDR3 has 16 residues. The CDR3 is CASRLQADSYNSPLHF. For the CDR3, the DNA is TGTGCCAGCAGATTACAGGCCGACTCCTATAATTCACCCCTCCACTTT.

The chain recombines TRBV5-4 with TRBJ1-1; tentatively, D is TRBD1 (5 bases). CDR3 length: 16 amino acids. Germline V gene lookup returns CDR1 SGHNT and CDR2 YYREEE (reference sequence). Trimming took 0 bases from V and 5 from J, leaving 17 bases between them. This CDR3 is CASSLAGGGGWTEAFF. DNA for the CDR3: TGTGCCAGCAGCTTGGCTGGTGGGGGGGGATGGACTGAAGCTTTCTTT.

The CDR3 nucleotides read TGTGCCAGCAGAGCGGGGACCGGGGAGCTGTTTTTT. Its protein is CASRAGTGELFF. This rearrangement joins TRBV2 to TRBJ2-2, with TRBD2 matching over 7 bases. The CDR3 loop spans 12 amino acids. After removal of 6 bases from V and 5 bases from J, the junction contained 0 bases not matched to a gene. Germline V lookup: CDR1 SNHLY, CDR2 FYNNEI.

The chain carries TRBV9 and TRBJ2-3; 11 bases are shared with TRBD2. The junction had 13 bases not matched to a gene; V was cut back by 4 bases and J by 0 bases. The germline V gene has CDR1 SGDLS and CDR2 YYNGEE. The CDR3 consists of 19 residues. The CDR3 protein is CASSSPGPTSGASTDTQYF. The CDR3 coding sequence is TGTGCCAGCAGCTCCCCGGGACCGACTAGCGGGGCTAGCACAGATACGCAGTATTTT.

This clone was recorded only once. This chain links TRBV9 with TRBJ2-7; D is undetermined. The V end lost 2 bases, the J end lost 0 bases, and 9 bases lay between the germline ends. Germline V gives CDR1 SGDLS, CDR2 YYNGEE. The CDR3 is 14 residues long. CDR3 in amino acids: CASSVTDTSYEQYF. CDR3 coding DNA: TGTGCCAGCAGCGTGACCGATACCTCCTACGAGCAGTACTTC.

This clone was recorded a few times. This chain joins TRBV18 and TRBJ2-1; TRBD2 matches at 12 bases. After removal of 4 bases from V and 9 bases from J, the junction contained 13 bases not matched to a gene. The CDR3 is 17 amino acids. The V gene's germline CDR1 is KGHSH and CDR2 LQKENI. The CDR3 nucleotides read TGTGCCAGCTCACAAGGGCCTCCTAGCGGGGGGGTTGGTGAGCAGTTCTTC. This translates into CASSQGPPSGGVGEQFF.

The J gene is TRBJ1-1, the V gene TRBV19, with D tentatively TRBD1 (5 bases). Germline V CDR1 and CDR2: LNHDA, SQIVND (reference sequence). The CDR3 is made up of 13 amino acids. V was clipped by 10 bases and J by 5 bases, with 17 bases between them. The chain's CDR3 is CATDLGARTEAFF. CDR3 DNA sequence: TGTGCCACGGACCTCGGGGCCAGGACTGAAGCTTTCTTT.

The chain joins TRBV30 to TRBJ2-3; the D call may be TRBD1 or TRBD2 (6 bases each). The CDR3 contains 13 residues. The V gene lost 2 bases and the J gene lost 1 base, with 7 bases spanning the gap. The germline V gene has CDR1 GTSNPN and CDR2 SVGIG (reference sequence). CDR3 sequence (DNA): TGTGCCTGGAGTAGGGGGGGCACAGATACGCAGTATTTT. It codes for CAWSRGGTDTQYF.

This rearrangement joins TRBV6-5 to TRBJ2-3, with TRBD2 identical over 11 bases. There are 14 residues in the CDR3. V lost 6 bases, J lost 2 bases, and 1 base stayed unmatched. CDR1 and CDR2 from the germline V gene are MNHEY and SVGAGI. CDR3 DNA: TGTGCCAGCAGGACTAGCGGGAACACAGATACGCAGTATTTT. Its protein product is CASRTSGNTDTQYF.

This clone has more than one count but fewer than ten. This chain links TRBV12-2 with TRBJ1-1. TRBV12-2 corresponds to a pseudogene. The CDR3 has 17 residues. CDR3 sequence (DNA): TGTGCAAGTCGCTTAGCGCTTCTGTCAGTACGGTCCACTGAAGCTTTCTTT. Translated: CASRLALLSVRSTEAFF.

The chain combines TRBV7-7 with TRBJ2-2; the match to TRBD1 covers 7 bases. CDR1 SSHAT and CDR2 FNYEAQ come from the germline V gene (reference sequence). The CDR3 sequence is 16 residues long. The junction had 10 bases not matched to a gene; V was cut back by 5 bases and J by 4 bases. The CDR3 reads CASSPAGQVGTGELFF. The CDR3 bases are TGTGCCAGCAGCCCGGCCGGACAGGTTGGCACCGGGGAGCTGTTTTTT.

The chain uses TRBV7-6 and TRBJ1-2; D is perhaps TRBD1 (6 bases). The CDR3 length is 14 residues. Germline V gene data show CDR1 as SGHVS and CDR2 as FNYEAQ. V was clipped by 5 bases and J by 5 bases, with 15 bases between them. The CDR3 sequence: CASSLTGQLYGYTF. In DNA form, the CDR3 reads TGTGCCAGCAGCCTTACAGGGCAACTTTATGGCTACACCTTC.

This clone has only a few counts. Other DNA sequences from this sample encode an identical CDR3 as well. J is TRBJ2-6 and V is TRBV4-3, with unresolved D. Trimming left V 0 bases short and J 0 bases short, with 6 bases between. Germline-derived CDR1 and CDR2 are LGHNA and YSLEER. The CDR3 has 16 amino acids. The CDR3 is CASSQDHSSGANVLTF. CDR3 coding DNA: TGCGCCAGCAGCCAAGATCATAGCTCTGGGGCCAACGTCCTGACTTTC.

This clone has just a few counts. The chain has TRBV10-2 and TRBJ1-1; no definite D call. Trimming shortened V by 4 bases and J by 1 base, and 4 bases separated the two germline ends. The germline V gene has CDR1 WSHSY and CDR2 SAAADI. This CDR3 contains 12 residues. The CDR3 sequence is CASSVKNTEAFF. The CDR3 DNA sequence: TGCGCCAGCAGTGTCAAGAACACTGAAGCTTTCTTT.

The chain combines TRBV15 with TRBJ1-1; 7 bases fit TRBD1. From germline, CDR1 is LNHNV and CDR2 YYDKDF (reference sequence). Trimming at V came to 1 base and at J to 4 bases, leaving 0 bases not matched to a gene. There are 13 residues in the CDR3. The CDR3 is CATSRAGGTEAFF. The CDR3 region has the DNA TGTGCCACCAGCAGAGCAGGGGGCACTGAAGCTTTCTTT.